This T cell receptor beta chain emerged from a study of human T cells and chemical hapten exposure. The study, taken as a whole, reports: Healthy people's immune response may differ from that of the donors, who had alopecia.

TCRdb reprocessed the RACE reads via MiXCR and lists one record per CDR3 protein. Here the sample spans a few hundred thousand distinct CDR3 sequences, more than 5% being singletons. The time point: patch test 2, 6 weeks after DPC sensitization. Indicated treatment: therapeutic diphenylcyclopropenone sensitization with weekly scalp DPC. Trimming stripped 7 bases from V and 1 base from J, with 11 bases between. This CDR3 comprises 14 residues. Germline V gene data show CDR1 as MGHRA and CDR2 as YSYEKL. A word on this clonotype: Its cognate antigen is unknown.

The receptor was derived from a woman under 30 with alopecia areata. Some clones in this sample may be carry-over from other donors' samples. This chain uses TRBV4-1 with TRBJ2-1; unclear D gene. Material: whole blood, obtained in connection with sensitization to the hapten diphenylcyclopropenone (DPC). CDR3 nucleotide sequence: TGCGCCAGCACCCCTGGGGTTTCCTACAATGAGCAGTTCTTC. This sequence encodes CASTPGVSYNEQFF.